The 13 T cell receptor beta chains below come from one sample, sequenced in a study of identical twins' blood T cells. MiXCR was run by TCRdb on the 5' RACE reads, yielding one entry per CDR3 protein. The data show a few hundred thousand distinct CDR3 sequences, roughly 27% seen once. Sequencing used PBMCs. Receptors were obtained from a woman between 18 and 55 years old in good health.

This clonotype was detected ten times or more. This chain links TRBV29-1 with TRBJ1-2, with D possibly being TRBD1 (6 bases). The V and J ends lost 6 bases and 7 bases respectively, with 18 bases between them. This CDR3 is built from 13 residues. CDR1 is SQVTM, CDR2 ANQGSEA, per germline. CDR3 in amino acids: CSVLRTGGSGYTF. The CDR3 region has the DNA TGCAGCGTGCTACGGACCGGGGGCTCTGGCTACACCTTC.

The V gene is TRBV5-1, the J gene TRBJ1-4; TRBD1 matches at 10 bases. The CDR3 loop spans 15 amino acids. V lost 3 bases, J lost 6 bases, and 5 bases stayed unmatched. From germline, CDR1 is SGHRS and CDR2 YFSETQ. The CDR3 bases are TGCGCCAGCAGCTCCGAGGGACAGGGGTATGAAAAACTGTTTTTT. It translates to CASSSEGQGYEKLFF.

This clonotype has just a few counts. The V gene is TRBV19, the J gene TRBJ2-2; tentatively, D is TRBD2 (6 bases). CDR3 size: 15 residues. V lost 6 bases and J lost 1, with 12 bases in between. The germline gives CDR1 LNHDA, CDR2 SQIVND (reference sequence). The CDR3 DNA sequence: TGTGCCAGTAGGACTAGAGCGGTGAACACCGGGGAGCTGTTTTTT. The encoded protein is CASRTRAVNTGELFF.

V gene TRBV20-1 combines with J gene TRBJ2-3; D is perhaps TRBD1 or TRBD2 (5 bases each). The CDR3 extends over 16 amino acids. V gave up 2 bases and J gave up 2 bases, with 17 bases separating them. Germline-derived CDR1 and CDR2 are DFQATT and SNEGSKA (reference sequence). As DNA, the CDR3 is TGCAGTGCTAGATCCTTTGGGACGGGTTTCACAGATACGCAGTATTTT. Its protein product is CSARSFGTGFTDTQYF.

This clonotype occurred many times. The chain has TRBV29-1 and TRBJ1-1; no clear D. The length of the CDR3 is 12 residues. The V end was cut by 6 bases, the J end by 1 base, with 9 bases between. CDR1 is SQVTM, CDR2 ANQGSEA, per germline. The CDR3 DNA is TGCAGCGTCCGAAAAACGAACACTGAAGCTTTCTTT. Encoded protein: CSVRKTNTEAFF.

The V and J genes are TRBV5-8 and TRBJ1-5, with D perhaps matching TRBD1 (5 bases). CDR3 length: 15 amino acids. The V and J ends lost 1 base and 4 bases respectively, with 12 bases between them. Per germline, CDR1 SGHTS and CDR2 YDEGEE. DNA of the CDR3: TGTGCCAGCAGCTTGTTTCCCTCAGGGAATCAGCCCCAGCATTTT. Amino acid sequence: CASSLFPSGNQPQHF.

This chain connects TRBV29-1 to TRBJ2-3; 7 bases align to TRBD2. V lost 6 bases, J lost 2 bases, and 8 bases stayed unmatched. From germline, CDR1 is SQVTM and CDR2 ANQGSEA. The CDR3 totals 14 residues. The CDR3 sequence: CSVALAEYTDTQYF. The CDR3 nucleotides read TGCAGCGTCGCCCTAGCGGAGTACACAGATACGCAGTATTTT.

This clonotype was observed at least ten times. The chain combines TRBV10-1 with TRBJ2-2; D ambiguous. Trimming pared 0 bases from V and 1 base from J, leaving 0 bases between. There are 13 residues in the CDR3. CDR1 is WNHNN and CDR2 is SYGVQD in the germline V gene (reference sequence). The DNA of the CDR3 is TGCGCCAGCAGTGAGTCGAACACCGGGGAGCTGTTTTTT. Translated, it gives CASSESNTGELFF.

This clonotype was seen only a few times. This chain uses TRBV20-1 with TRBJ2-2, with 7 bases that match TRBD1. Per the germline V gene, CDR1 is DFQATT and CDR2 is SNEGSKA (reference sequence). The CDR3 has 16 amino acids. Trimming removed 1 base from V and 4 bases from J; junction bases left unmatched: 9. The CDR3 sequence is CSARAARGQITGELFF. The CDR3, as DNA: TGCAGTGCTAGAGCCGCAAGGGGGCAGATCACCGGGGAGCTGTTTTTT.

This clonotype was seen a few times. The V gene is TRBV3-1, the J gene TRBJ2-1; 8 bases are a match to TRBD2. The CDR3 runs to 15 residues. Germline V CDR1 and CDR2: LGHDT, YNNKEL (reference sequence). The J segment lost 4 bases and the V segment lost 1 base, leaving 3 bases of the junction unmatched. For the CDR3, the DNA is TGTGCCAGCAGCCAAGGACTAGCGTATTACAATGAGCAGTTCTTC. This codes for CASSQGLAYYNEQFF.

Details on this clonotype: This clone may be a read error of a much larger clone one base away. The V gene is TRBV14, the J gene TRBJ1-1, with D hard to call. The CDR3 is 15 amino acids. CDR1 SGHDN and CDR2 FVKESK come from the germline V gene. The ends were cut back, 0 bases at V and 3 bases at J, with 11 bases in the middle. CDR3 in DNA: TGTGCCAGCAGCCAAGATACGGCAGGATACACTGAAGCTTTCTTT. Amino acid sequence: CASSQDTAGYTEAFF.

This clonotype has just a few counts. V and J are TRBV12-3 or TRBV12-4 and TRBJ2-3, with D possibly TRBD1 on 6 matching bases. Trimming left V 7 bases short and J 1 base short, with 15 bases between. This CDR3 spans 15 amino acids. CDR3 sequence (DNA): TGTGCCAGCACCCCGCAGGGGAGAGGCACAGATACGCAGTATTTT. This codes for CASTPQGRGTDTQYF.

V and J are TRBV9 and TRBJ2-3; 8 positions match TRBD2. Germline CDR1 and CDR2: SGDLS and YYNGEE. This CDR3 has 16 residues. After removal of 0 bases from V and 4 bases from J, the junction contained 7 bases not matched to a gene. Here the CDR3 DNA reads TGTGCCAGCAGCGTAGATTGGCGGGAGGACTCAGATACGCAGTATTTT. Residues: CASSVDWREDSDTQYF.